Each of the 25 T cell receptor beta chains below was sequenced from the same sample in a study of blood T cells in healthy people across ages. PCR was performed a second time for about 7 to 12 cycles using a sample-barcoded 5' primer and a J-beta primer mix. TCRdb recomputed calls from the 5' RACE reads with MiXCR, one row per CDR3 protein. Of about 810,000 distinct CDR3 sequences detected, under 40% appear once; the ten largest clones hold 10% to 15%. The sequencing sample was made of blood. The origin of the receptors is a man aged 18 to 29 in good health.

The chain combines TRBV3-1 with TRBJ1-2; perhaps TRBD1 as D (6 bases). The CDR3 extends over 15 amino acids. Trimming shortened V by 4 bases and J by 5 bases, and 17 bases separated the two germline ends. Germline V gene data show CDR1 as LGHDT and CDR2 as YNNKEL (reference sequence). The CDR3 here is CASSPTKTGQYGYTF. DNA for the CDR3: TGTGCCAGCAGCCCTACCAAGACAGGCCAATATGGCTACACCTTC.

The chain joins TRBV7-9 to TRBJ2-1; 10 bases map to TRBD1. This CDR3 has 16 residues. Germline CDR1 and CDR2: SEHNR and FQNEAQ (reference sequence). The ends lost 4 bases at V and 5 bases at J; junction bases unmatched: 8. The CDR3 coding sequence is TGTGCCAGCAGCTCTTTAGACAGGGGGCGCGACAATGAGCAGTTCTTC. Protein: CASSSLDRGRDNEQFF.

This clonotype has a handful of counts. The J gene is TRBJ2-3, the V gene TRBV20-1; tentatively, D is TRBD1 (6 bases). Germline CDR1 and CDR2: DFQATT and SNEGSKA (reference sequence). V shed 6 bases and J shed 2 bases, with 18 bases lying between them. The CDR3 has 15 residues. In nucleotides, the CDR3 is TGCAGTGCCCCAACCGGAAGGGACAACACAGATACGCAGTATTTT. Encoded protein: CSAPTGRDNTDTQYF.

This clonotype was counted a few times. The chain links TRBV19 to TRBJ1-2; D might be TRBD1 (5 bases). The CDR3 sequence is 15 residues long. V shed 2 bases and J shed 0 bases, with 10 bases lying between them. Per germline, CDR1 LNHDA and CDR2 SQIVND (reference sequence). The CDR3 sequence: CASSILPGPNYGYTF. DNA for the CDR3: TGTGCCAGTAGTATACTTCCGGGACCTAACTATGGCTACACCTTC.

V is TRBV29-1 and J is TRBJ2-7; no definite D call. Germline assignment: CDR1 SQVTM and CDR2 ANQGSEA. The CDR3 has 11 amino acids. Trimming cost V 7 bases and J 2 bases, with 9 bases left between them. In DNA form, the CDR3 reads TGCAGCGGCATGGCGGCCTACGAGCAGTACTTC. Its protein is CSGMAAYEQYF.

The chain joins TRBV19 to TRBJ1-5; 8 bases match TRBD1. J lost 6 bases, V lost 9 bases, and 10 bases had no gene match. Germline V lookup: CDR1 LNHDA, CDR2 SQIVND (reference sequence). The CDR3 has 14 residues. The CDR3 loop reads CASNHRGTTQPQHF. In nucleotides, the CDR3 is TGTGCCAGCAACCACAGGGGGACTACTCAGCCCCAGCATTTT. Using reference TRBV19 and TRBJ1-5 for the parts outside the CDR3, the full variable domain is DGGITQSPKYLFRKEGQNVTLSCEQNLNHDAMYWYRQDPGQGLRLIYYSQIVNDFQKGDIAEGYSVSREKKESFPLTVTSAQKNPTAFYLCASNHRGTTQPQHFGDGTRLSIL.

The rearrangement joins TRBV10-3 to TRBJ1-2; D not certain. The CDR3 length is 15 residues. The V and J ends lost 6 bases and 0 bases respectively, with 14 bases between them. Germline V gene lookup returns CDR1 ENHRY and CDR2 SYGVKD. CDR3 sequence reads: CAIREETVANYGYTF. The CDR3 DNA reads as TGTGCCATCAGGGAGGAGACGGTGGCTAACTATGGCTACACCTTC.

The chain employs TRBV12-3 or TRBV12-4 and TRBJ1-1, with a tentative D call TRBD1 (5 bases). V lost 7 bases, J lost 5 bases, and 14 bases lay in between. The CDR3 spans 13 residues. The CDR3 loop reads CASKRGPGTEAFF. The CDR3 DNA is TGTGCCAGCAAACGAGGGCCAGGGACTGAAGCTTTCTTT.

The V call is TRBV29-1, the J call TRBJ2-3, with a tentative D call TRBD2 (7 bases). V gave up 7 bases and J gave up 4 bases, with 24 bases separating them. CDR3 length: 16 amino acids. The germline CDR1 and CDR2 sequences are SQVTM and ANQGSEA. For the CDR3, the DNA is TGCAGCGCCCGAGGGGGAGGGACGAGGGGCCCAGATACGCAGTATTTT. Translating it yields CSARGGGTRGPDTQYF.

In this sample, this clonotype turned up a few times. The chain couples TRBV6-6 to TRBJ2-7, with D possibly TRBD2 on 6 matching bases. Germline CDR1 and CDR2: MNHNY and SVGAGI (reference sequence). V lost 3 bases to trimming and J lost 3 bases, with 18 bases between them. The CDR3 is made up of 16 amino acids. The CDR3 region is CASSYRWGDGNYEQYF. The DNA of the CDR3 is TGTGCCAGCAGTTATAGGTGGGGGGATGGCAACTACGAGCAGTACTTC.

Note on this clonotype: A read error is possible here, since a much larger clone lies one base away. This chain links TRBV29-1 with TRBJ2-5; 12 nucleotides align to TRBD2. CDR1 is SQVTM, CDR2 ANQGSEA, per germline. The CDR3 consists of 15 residues. CDR3: CSVRRLAGDQEAQYF. The DNA for the CDR3 is TGCAGCGTGCGCAGACTAGCGGGGGACCAAGAGGCCCAGTACTTC.

J is TRBJ1-4 and V is TRBV6-1, with a tentative D call TRBD1 (5 bases). The germline V gene has CDR1 MNHNS and CDR2 SASEGT. This CDR3 region has 16 residues. With 11 bases removed from V and 4 bases from J, the gap between germline ends came to 23 bases. CDR3 loop: CAHQDHYRRDNEKLFF. The CDR3 DNA sequence: TGTGCCCATCAAGACCACTACAGGAGAGATAATGAAAAACTGTTTTTT.

Notes on this clonotype: A much larger clone is a single base away; this may be a read error. V usage is TRBV5-1 and J usage is TRBJ2-4; perhaps D is TRBD1 or TRBD2 (5 bases each). The J call may be faulty, since TRBJ2-7 better matches the DNA end. The CDR3 covers 14 residues. Germline V gene data show CDR1 as SGHRS and CDR2 as YFSETQ. The CDR3 bases are TGCGCCAGCAGCGTTGACGGGGACCCCTACGAGCAGTACTTC. Encoded protein: CASSVDGDPYEQYF.

In this sample, this clonotype turned up many times. The V and J genes are TRBV2 and TRBJ2-7; no reliable D call. This CDR3 comprises 14 residues. Germline assignment: CDR1 SNHLY and CDR2 FYNNEI. Trimming removed 1 base at V and 3 bases at J, with 10 bases between. The CDR3 DNA reads as TGTGCCAGCAGTGAAGGTGGTCAGGACTACGAGCAGTACTTC. It encodes CASSEGGQDYEQYF.

The chain carries TRBV20-1 and TRBJ1-1; TRBD1 is a possible D gene (6 bases). Trimming removed 1 base from V and 6 bases from J, with 18 bases in between. The CDR3 extends over 15 amino acids. Germline values: CDR1 DFQATT, CDR2 SNEGSKA (reference sequence). CDR3 loop: CSARGLRGAEAEAFF. The DNA for the CDR3 is TGCAGTGCTAGAGGATTGCGGGGGGCGGAGGCTGAAGCTTTCTTT.

This rearrangement joins TRBV2 to TRBJ1-6; possibly TRBD1 for D (6 bases). The V end was cut by 5 bases, the J end by 7 bases, with 9 bases between. This CDR3 comprises 13 residues. Germline V lookup: CDR1 SNHLY, CDR2 FYNNEI. CDR3 residues: CASSYTGNSPLHF. The DNA of the CDR3 is TGTGCCAGCAGTTATACAGGGAATTCACCCCTCCACTTT. Complete variable domain (other parts from reference TRBV2 and TRBJ1-6): EPEVTQTPSHQVTQMGQEVILRCVPISNHLYFYWYRQILGQKVEFLVSFYNNEISEKSEIFDDQFSVERPDGSNFTLKIRSTKLEDSAMYFCASSYTGNSPLHFGNGTRLTVT.

With regard to this clonotype: It may be a read error: a sequence one base away is much more abundant. This chain links TRBV7-9 with TRBJ1-2; no clear D gene. The CDR3 totals 14 residues. Germline V gene lookup returns CDR1 SEHNR and CDR2 FQNEAQ (reference sequence). The CDR3 coding sequence is TGTGCCAGCAGCCCAGTTGCCCTTAACTATAGCTACACCTTC. Encoded protein: CASSPVALNYSYTF. Full variable domain (rest looked up from reference TRBV7-9 and TRBJ1-2): DTGVSQNPRHKITKRGQNVTFRCDPISEHNRLYWYRQTLGQGPEFLTYFQNEAQLEKSRLLSDRFSAERPKGSFSTLEIQRTEQGDSAMYLCASSPVALNYSYTFGSGTRLTVV.

The chain recombines TRBV4-2 with TRBJ1-5, with 9 nucleotides matching TRBD1. The germline CDR1 and CDR2 sequences are LGHNA and YNFKEQ. The CDR3 totals 17 residues. Trimming removed 0 bases from V and 3 bases from J; junction bases left unmatched: 6. As DNA, the CDR3 is TGTGCCAGCAGCCAAGAAGCCGGGACAGGGATCAATCAGCCCCAGCATTTT. This sequence encodes CASSQEAGTGINQPQHF.

This chain connects TRBV4-1 to TRBJ1-5, with 9 positions matching TRBD1. Per germline, CDR1 MGHRA and CDR2 YSYEKL. The CDR3 has 15 amino acids. Losses at the gene ends were 3 bases for V and 4 bases for J; bases not matched to a gene: 4. CDR3 region: CASSQGQGTNQPQHF. The CDR3 DNA reads TGCGCCAGCAGCCAGGGACAGGGCACAAATCAGCCCCAGCATTTT.

The V and J genes are TRBV6-2 or TRBV6-3 and TRBJ1-5; 7 bases agree with TRBD1. The CDR3 is 15 amino acids. Per germline, CDR1 MNHEY and CDR2 SVGEGT. V was pared by 2 bases and J by 7 bases, with 8 bases of the junction left unmatched. This CDR3 reads CASSYQQGRGQPQHF. The CDR3 DNA sequence: TGTGCCAGCAGTTACCAACAGGGGAGGGGGCAGCCCCAGCATTTT.

A remark on this clonotype: Possible read error: a much larger clone is one base away. The chain uses TRBV4-3 and TRBJ1-6, with D tentatively TRBD1 (5 bases). This CDR3 has 16 residues. The germline V gene has CDR1 LGHNA and CDR2 YSLEER. Here the CDR3 reads CVSSQDPIGTNSPLHF. As DNA, the CDR3 is TGCGTCAGCAGCCAAGATCCTATAGGGACCAATTCACCCCTCCACTTT.

The V gene is TRBV30, the J gene TRBJ2-5; D perhaps matches TRBD1 (6 bases). Trimming took off 5 bases at V and 1 base at J, with 11 bases between the two ends. The CDR3 runs 13 residues. Germline V gene lookup returns CDR1 GTSNPN and CDR2 SVGIG (reference sequence). The CDR3 loop is CAWEQGPQETQYF. In DNA, the CDR3 is TGTGCCTGGGAACAGGGCCCCCAAGAGACCCAGTACTTC. Drawing the rest from reference TRBV30 and TRBJ2-5, the complete variable domain is SQTIHQWPATLVQPVGSPLSLECTVEGTSNPNLYWYRQAAGRGLQLLFYSVGIGQISSEVPQNLSASRPQDRQFILSSKKLLLSDSGFYLCAWEQGPQETQYFGPGTRLLVL.

This clonotype was found a few times. The rearrangement joins TRBV12-3 or TRBV12-4 to TRBJ1-2; D remains unclear. V lost 2 bases, J lost 4 bases, and 11 bases lay in between. This CDR3 is 14 amino acids long. The CDR3 protein is CASSLNRPLYGYTF. The CDR3 nucleotides read TGTGCCAGCAGTTTAAACCGGCCCCTCTATGGCTACACCTTC.

The chain couples TRBV4-1 to TRBJ1-1; D uncertain. V dropped 1 base and J dropped 0 bases, with 9 bases sitting between them. The V gene's germline CDR1 is MGHRA and CDR2 YSYEKL. The CDR3 totals 15 residues. CDR3 in amino acids: CASSQVGWMNTEAFF. The CDR3 DNA is TGCGCCAGCAGCCAAGTTGGTTGGATGAACACTGAAGCTTTCTTT.

This clonotype has more than one count but fewer than ten. The chain recombines TRBV12-3 or TRBV12-4 with TRBJ1-4; D is unclear. The V gene lost 6 bases and the J gene lost 5 bases, with 10 bases spanning the gap. The CDR3 sequence is 13 residues long. CDR3 nucleotides: TGTGCCAGCAGCCTAGCTGCCAATGAAAAACTGTTTTTT. It codes for CASSLAANEKLFF.